The T cell receptor beta chain under discussion was sequenced for a study of blood T cell repertoires in COVID-19. About the research overall: Both acute and convalescent COVID-19 samples were obtained from the United States, Italy and Spain. Sample material is recorded as cDNA or gDNA derived from T cells, B-cell-depleted T cells, or PBMCs.

Authors' analysis steps: Estimated nucleated cell counts came from reference gene primer amplification. The table came from immunoSEQ multiplex PCR; TCRdb's copy has only in-frame clones and leaves some out. From that table come the V and J calls and clone size; the DNA was used to work out D and trimming. The table lists about 53,000 clones, about 80% of them singletons, with 11% to 15% in the top ten. The trim removed 3 bases at V and 3 bases at J, leaving 4 bases unmatched. The CDR3 totals 16 residues. Germline CDR1 is MNHNS and CDR2 is SASEGT. The V and J genes are TRBV6-1 and TRBJ1-5; 11 bases are shared with TRBD1. This receptor was identified in a human donor in a cohort sampled during active COVID-19. The specimen was peripheral blood. Here the CDR3 DNA reads TGTGCCAGCAGTGACAGGGACAGGGGGATCAATCAGCCCCAGCATTTT. Amino acids: CASSDRDRGINQPQHF.